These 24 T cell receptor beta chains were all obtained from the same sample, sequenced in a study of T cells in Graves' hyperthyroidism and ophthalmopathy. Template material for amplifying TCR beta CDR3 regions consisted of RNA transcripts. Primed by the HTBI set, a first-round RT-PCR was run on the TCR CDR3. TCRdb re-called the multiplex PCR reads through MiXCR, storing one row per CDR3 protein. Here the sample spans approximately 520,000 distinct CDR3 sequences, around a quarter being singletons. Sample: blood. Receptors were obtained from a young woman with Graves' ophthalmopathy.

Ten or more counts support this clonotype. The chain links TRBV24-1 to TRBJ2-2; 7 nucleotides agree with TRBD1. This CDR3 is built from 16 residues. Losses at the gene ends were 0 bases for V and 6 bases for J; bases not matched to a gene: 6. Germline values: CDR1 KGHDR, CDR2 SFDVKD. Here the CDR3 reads CATSDLLGTDSGELFF. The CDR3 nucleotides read TGTGCCACCAGTGATTTGCTGGGGACAGACTCCGGGGAGCTGTTTTTT.

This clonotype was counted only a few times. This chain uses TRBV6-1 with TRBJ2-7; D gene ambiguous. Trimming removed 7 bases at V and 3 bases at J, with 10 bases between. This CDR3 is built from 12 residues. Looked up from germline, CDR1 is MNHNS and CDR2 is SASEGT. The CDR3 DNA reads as TGTGCCAGCAAAACCGTTAACTACGAGCAGTACTTC. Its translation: CASKTVNYEQYF.

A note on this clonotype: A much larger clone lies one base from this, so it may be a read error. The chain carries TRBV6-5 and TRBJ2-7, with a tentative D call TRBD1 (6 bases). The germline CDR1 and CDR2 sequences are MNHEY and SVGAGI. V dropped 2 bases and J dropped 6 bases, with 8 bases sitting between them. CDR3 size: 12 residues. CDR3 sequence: CASSYPGAEQYF. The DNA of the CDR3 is TGTGCCAGCAGTTACCCAGGGGCCGAGCAGTACTTC.

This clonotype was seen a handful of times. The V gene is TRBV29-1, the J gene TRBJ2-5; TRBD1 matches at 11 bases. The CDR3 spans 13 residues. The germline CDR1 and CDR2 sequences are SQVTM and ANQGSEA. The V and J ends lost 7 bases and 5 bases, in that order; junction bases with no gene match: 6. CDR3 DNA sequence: TGCAGCGGTACGGACAGGGGGCGCGAGACCCAGTACTTC. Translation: CSGTDRGRETQYF.

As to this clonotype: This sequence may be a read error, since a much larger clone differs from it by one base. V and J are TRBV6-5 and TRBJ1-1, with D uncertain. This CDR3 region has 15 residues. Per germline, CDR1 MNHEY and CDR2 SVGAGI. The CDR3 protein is CASSYEGGSNTEACF. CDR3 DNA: TGTGCCAGCAGTTATGAGGGTGGGTCGAACACTGAAGCTTGCTTT.

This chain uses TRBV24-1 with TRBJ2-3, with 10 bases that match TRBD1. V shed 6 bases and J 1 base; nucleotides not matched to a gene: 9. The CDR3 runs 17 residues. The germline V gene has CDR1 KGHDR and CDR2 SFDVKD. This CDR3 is CATSLSSGTGGTDTQYF. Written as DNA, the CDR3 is TGTGCCACCAGTTTATCATCCGGGACAGGGGGCACAGATACGCAGTATTTT.

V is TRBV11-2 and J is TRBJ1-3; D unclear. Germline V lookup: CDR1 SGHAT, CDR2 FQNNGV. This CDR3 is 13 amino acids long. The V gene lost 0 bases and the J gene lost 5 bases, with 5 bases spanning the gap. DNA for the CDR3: TGTGCCAGCAGCTTAGATACGCGAAACACCATATATTTT. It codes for CASSLDTRNTIYF.

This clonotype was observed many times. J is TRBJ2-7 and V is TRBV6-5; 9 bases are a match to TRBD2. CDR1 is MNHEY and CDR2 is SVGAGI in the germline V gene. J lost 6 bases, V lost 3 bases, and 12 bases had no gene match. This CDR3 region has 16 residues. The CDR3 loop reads CASSYDAASGAPEQYF. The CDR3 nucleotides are TGTGCCAGCAGTTATGATGCCGCTAGCGGGGCCCCCGAGCAGTACTTC.

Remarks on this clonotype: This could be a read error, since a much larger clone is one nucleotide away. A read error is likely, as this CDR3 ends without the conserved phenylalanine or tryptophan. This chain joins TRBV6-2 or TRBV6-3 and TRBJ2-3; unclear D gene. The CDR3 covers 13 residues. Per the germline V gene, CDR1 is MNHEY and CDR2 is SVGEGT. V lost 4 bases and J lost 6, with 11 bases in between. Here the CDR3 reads CASSLQRPDTQYC. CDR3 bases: TGTGCCAGCAGTTTACAGCGCCCGGATACGCAGTATTGT.

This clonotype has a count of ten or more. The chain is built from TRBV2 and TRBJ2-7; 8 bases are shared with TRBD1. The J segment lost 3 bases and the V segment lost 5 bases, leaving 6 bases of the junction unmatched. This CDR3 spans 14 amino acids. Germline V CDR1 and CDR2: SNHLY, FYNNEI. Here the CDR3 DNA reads TGTGCCAGCAGTTCCCGGGACAGGATCTACGAGCAGTACTTC. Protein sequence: CASSSRDRIYEQYF.

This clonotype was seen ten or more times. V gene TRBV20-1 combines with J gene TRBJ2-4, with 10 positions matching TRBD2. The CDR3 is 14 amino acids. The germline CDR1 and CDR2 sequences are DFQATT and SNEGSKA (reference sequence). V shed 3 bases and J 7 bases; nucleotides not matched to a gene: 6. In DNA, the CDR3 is TGCAGTGCTAGGCTAGCGGGGGTGGGTAACATTCAGTACTTC. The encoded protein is CSARLAGVGNIQYF.

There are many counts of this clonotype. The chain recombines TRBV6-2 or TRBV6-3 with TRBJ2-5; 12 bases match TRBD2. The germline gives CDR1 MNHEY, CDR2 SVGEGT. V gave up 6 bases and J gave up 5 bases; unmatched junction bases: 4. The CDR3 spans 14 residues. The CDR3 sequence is CASRWTSGVETQYF. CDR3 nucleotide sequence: TGTGCCAGCAGATGGACTAGCGGGGTGGAGACCCAGTACTTC.

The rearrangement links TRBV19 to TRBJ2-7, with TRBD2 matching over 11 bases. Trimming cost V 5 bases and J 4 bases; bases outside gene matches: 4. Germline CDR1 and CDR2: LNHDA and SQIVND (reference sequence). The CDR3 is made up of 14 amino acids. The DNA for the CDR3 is TGTGCCAGTAGTCTGAGACTAGCGGGGTACGAGCAGTACTTC. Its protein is CASSLRLAGYEQYF.

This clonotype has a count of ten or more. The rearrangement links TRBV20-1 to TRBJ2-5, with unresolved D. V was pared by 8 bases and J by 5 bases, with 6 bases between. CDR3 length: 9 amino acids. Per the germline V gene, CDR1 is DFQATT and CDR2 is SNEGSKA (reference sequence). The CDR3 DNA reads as TGCAGTCCCGGGGAGACCCAGTACTTC. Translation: CSPGETQYF.

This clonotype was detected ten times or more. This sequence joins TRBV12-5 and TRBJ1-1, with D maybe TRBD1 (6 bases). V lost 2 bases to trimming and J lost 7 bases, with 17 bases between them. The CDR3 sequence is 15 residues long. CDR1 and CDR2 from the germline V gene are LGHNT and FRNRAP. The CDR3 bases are TGTGCTAGTGGTTTGAGGGTGGGGGGGGCGTATGAAGCTTTCTTT. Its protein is CASGLRVGGAYEAFF.

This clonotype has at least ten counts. DNA for the CDR3: TGTGCCAGCAGCGCCGGGACTAGCGGGGACTACGAGCAGTACTTC. Its translation is CASSAGTSGDYEQYF. The rearrangement joins TRBV5-4 to TRBJ2-7; 13 bases are a match to TRBD2. V trimming: 4 bases; J trimming: 3 bases; junction bases outside the gene matches: 4. Per germline, CDR1 SGHNT and CDR2 YYREEE (reference sequence). CDR3 length: 15 amino acids.

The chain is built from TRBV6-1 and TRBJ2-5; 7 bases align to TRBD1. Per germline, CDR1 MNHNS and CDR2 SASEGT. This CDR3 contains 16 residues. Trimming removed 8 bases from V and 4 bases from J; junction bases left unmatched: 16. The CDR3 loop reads CASSPQPGQKRETQYF. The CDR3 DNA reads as TGTGCCAGCTCCCCACAACCGGGACAGAAAAGAGAGACCCAGTACTTC.

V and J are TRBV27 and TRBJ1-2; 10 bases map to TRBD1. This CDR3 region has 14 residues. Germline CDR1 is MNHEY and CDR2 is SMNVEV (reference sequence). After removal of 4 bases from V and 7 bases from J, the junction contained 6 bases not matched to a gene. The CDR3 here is CASSSRTGGAGYTF. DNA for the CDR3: TGTGCCAGCAGTTCAAGGACAGGGGGAGCTGGCTACACCTTC.

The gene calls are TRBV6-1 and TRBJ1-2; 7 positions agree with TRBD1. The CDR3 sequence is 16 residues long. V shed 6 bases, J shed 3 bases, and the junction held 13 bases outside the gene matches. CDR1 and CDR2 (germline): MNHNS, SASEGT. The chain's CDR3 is CASSTSGQNPYYGYTF. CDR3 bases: TGTGCCAGCAGCACCTCGGGACAGAACCCATACTATGGCTACACCTTC.

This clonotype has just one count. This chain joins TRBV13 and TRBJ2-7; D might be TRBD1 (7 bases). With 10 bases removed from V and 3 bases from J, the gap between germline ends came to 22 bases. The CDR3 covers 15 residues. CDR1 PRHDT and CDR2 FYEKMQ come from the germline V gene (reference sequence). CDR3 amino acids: CATRSAGQLGYEQYF. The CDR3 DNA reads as TGTGCCACCCGATCGGCGGGACAGTTGGGCTACGAGCAGTACTTC.

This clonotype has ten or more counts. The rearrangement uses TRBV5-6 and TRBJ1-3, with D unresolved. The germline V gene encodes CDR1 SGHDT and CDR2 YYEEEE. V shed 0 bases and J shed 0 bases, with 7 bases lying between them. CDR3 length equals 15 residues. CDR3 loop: CASSLADGSGNTIYF. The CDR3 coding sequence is TGTGCCAGCAGCTTGGCCGACGGCTCTGGAAACACCATATATTTT.

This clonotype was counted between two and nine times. CDR3 nucleotides: TGTGCCAGCAGTTTAAAGGCCGCAGATACGCAGTATTTT. It codes for CASSLKAADTQYF. The rearrangement links TRBV12-3 or TRBV12-4 to TRBJ2-3; D remains unclear. Between the trimmed V and J ends, which lost 2 bases and 4 bases, there was a span of 7 bases. This CDR3 contains 13 residues.

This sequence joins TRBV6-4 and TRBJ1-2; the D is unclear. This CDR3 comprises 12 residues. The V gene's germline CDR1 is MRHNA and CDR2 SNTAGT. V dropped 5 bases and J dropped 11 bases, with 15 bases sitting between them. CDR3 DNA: TGTGCCAGCAGTCTCGCTGGGGATCTTTACACCTTC. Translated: CASSLAGDLYTF.

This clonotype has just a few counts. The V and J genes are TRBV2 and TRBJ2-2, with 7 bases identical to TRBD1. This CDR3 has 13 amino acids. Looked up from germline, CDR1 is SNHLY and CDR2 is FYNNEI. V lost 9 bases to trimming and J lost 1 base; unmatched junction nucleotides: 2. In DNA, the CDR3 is TGTGCCAGGGGACAGCTGAACACCGGGGAGCTGTTTTTT. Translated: CARGQLNTGELFF. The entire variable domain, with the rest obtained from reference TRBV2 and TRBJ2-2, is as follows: EPEVTQTPSHQVTQMGQEVILRCVPISNHLYFYWYRQILGQKVEFLVSFYNNEISEKSEIFDDQFSVERPDGSNFTLKIRSTKLEDSAMYFCARGQLNTGELFFGEGSRLTVL.